This passage covers 10 T cell receptor beta chains from one sample sequenced in a study of cytomegalovirus exposure and HLA in healthy donors. Researchers ran the PCR with 60 Vbeta and 13 Jbeta primers. Clones were read by immunoSEQ multiplex PCR, and TCRdb kept only the in-frame ones, dropping some. The sample has 90,000 to 130,000 clones, 70% to 80% seen once. What was sequenced was PBMCs. These TCRs come from a woman between 18 and 30 years old in good health and CMV-seropositive.

This clone was recorded only once. The genes are TRBV6-4 and TRBJ2-1; D is possibly TRBD1 (6 bases). CDR1 and CDR2 from the germline V gene are MRHNA and SNTAGT. Trimming left V 5 bases short and J 8 bases short, with 19 bases between. The CDR3 sequence is 15 residues long. The CDR3 bases are TGTGCCAGCAGTTCTACCGGGACATCCCTACATGAGCAGTTCTTC. This gives the protein CASSSTGTSLHEQFF.

This clone has only one observation. J is TRBJ2-7 and V is TRBV2; the D is unclear. V lost 5 bases to trimming and J lost 3 bases, with 14 bases between them. The CDR3 spans 14 residues. Germline V gene lookup returns CDR1 SNHLY and CDR2 FYNNEI. The DNA for the CDR3 is TGTGCCAGCAGTTACCGCCGACAAAACTACGAGCAGTACTTC. Translated, it gives CASSYRRQNYEQYF.

The CDR3 region has the DNA TGTGCCAGCAGTGAAATCCTAGCTGGGGAAGAGACCCAGTACTTC. Translating it yields CASSEILAGEETQYF. The chain joins TRBV2 to TRBJ2-5; weak D call: TRBD2 (5 bases). The V end lost 2 bases, the J end lost 3 bases, and 13 bases lay between the germline ends. The CDR3 has 15 amino acids. Per germline, CDR1 SNHLY and CDR2 FYNNEI.

This clone was recorded once. This rearrangement joins TRBV7-9 to TRBJ2-7, with D unclear. The CDR3 spans 12 residues. Trimming pared 3 bases from V and 2 bases from J, leaving 5 bases between. Germline lookup yields CDR1 SEHNR and CDR2 FQNEAQ (reference sequence). CDR3 DNA: TGTGCCAGCAGCTTCTCTACCTACGAGCAGTACTTC. The encoded protein is CASSFSTYEQYF. The whole variable domain, remainder taken from reference TRBV7-9 and TRBJ2-7, is DTGVSQNPRHKITKRGQNVTFRCDPISEHNRLYWYRQTLGQGPEFLTYFQNEAQLEKSRLLSDRFSAERPKGSFSTLEIQRTEQGDSAMYLCASSFSTYEQYFGPGTRLTVT.

The V and J genes are TRBV6-1 and TRBJ2-1, with D perhaps TRBD2 (5 bases). Between the trimmed V and J ends, which lost 5 bases and 4 bases, there was a span of 15 bases. The CDR3 consists of 15 residues. The germline V gene encodes CDR1 MNHNS and CDR2 SASEGT. The DNA for the CDR3 is TGTGCCAGCAGTTGGAGCGGCAGCGTTTACAATGAGCAGTTCTTC. It specifies CASSWSGSVYNEQFF.

V usage is TRBV10-1 and J usage is TRBJ2-3; D is undetermined. Trimming cost V 3 bases and J 4 bases, with 14 bases left between them. The V gene's germline CDR1 is WNHNN and CDR2 SYGVQD (reference sequence). This CDR3 spans 15 amino acids. This chain's CDR3 is CASSEVTVSPDTQYF. CDR3 DNA sequence: TGCGCCAGCAGTGAAGTCACGGTCTCCCCAGATACGCAGTATTTT.

The chain employs TRBV5-1 and TRBJ2-2, with D perhaps TRBD1 (7 bases). V lost 1 base and J lost 5, with 12 bases in between. Germline V gene lookup returns CDR1 SGHRS and CDR2 YFSETQ. The CDR3 has 15 residues. Here the CDR3 DNA reads TGCGCCAGCAGCTTGATGCAGGGGGGAACCGGGGAGCTGTTTTTT. This encodes CASSLMQGGTGELFF.

V usage is TRBV7-3 and J usage is TRBJ2-7; 8 nucleotides align to TRBD1. The trim removed 5 bases at V and 6 bases at J, leaving 6 bases unmatched. Germline V gene sequence: CDR1 SGHTA, CDR2 FQGTGA. This CDR3 contains 13 residues. Here the CDR3 reads CASSLDRVREQYF. The CDR3 bases are TGTGCCAGCAGCCTGGACAGGGTACGCGAGCAGTACTTC.

J is TRBJ1-2 and V is TRBV9, with TRBD1 matching over 8 bases. Germline CDR1 reads SGDLS; CDR2 reads YYNGEE. Losses at the gene ends were 4 bases for V and 8 bases for J; bases not matched to a gene: 13. CDR3 length: 15 amino acids. The CDR3 loop reads CASSSHRGKLGGYTF. The CDR3 DNA follows: TGTGCCAGCAGCTCGCACAGGGGGAAGTTAGGGGGCTACACCTTC.

The chain employs TRBV14 and TRBJ2-7; maybe TRBD2 (6 bases). V was shortened by 8 bases and J by 5 bases, with 16 bases between the two germline ends. CDR1 is SGHDN and CDR2 is FVKESK in the germline V gene. The CDR3 runs 13 residues. CDR3 protein: CASAGRETDEQYF. DNA of the CDR3: TGTGCCAGCGCCGGACGGGAGACGGACGAGCAGTACTTC.